A selection of T cell receptor beta chains follows, all from one sample in a study of chemoradiotherapy in HPV16-positive cancers. The table came from immunoSEQ multiplex PCR; TCRdb's copy has only in-frame clones and leaves some out. The sample has approximately 8,200 clones; just under 85% are singletons. Sequencing was performed on blood, taken from a patient who underwent chemoradiotherapy. Receptors originate from a human donor with HPV-associated anogenital cancer. Both conserved end residues are trimmed from each CDR3. The order of the fields is V gene, J gene, CDR3 protein.

>TRBV2|TRBJ1-6
ASSPTGSNSPLH
>TRBV9|TRBJ1-4
ASSPRTATNEKLF
>TRBV5-6|TRBJ2-3
ASSPYKLGRGTDTQY
>TRBV19|TRBJ1-5
ASSIGGQPQH
>TRBV19|TRBJ2-6
ASNPLTGTTSSGANVLT
>TRBV10-3|TRBJ2-7
AISERSGDLSRHEQY
>TRBV19|TRBJ2-3
ASSGPSGGPTDTQY
>TRBV7-3|TRBJ1-1
ASSSPAKWGYRYKNTEAF
>TRBV27|TRBJ1-5
ASNPTGGALSNQPQH
>TRBV27|TRBJ1-1
ASKVGGGNTEAF
>TRBV11-2|TRBJ1-6
ASSLRNSPLH
>TRBV19|TRBJ1-5
ASSPRDRANQPQH
>TRBV7-9|TRBJ1-1
ASNLEDSEAF
>TRBV6-5|TRBJ2-7
ASSSGTAVYEQY
>TRBV9|TRBJ2-3
ASSVGSDTQY
>TRBV27|TRBJ1-1
ASSSDRLVRAF
>TRBV11-2|TRBJ2-3
ASSPRGTTDTQY
>TRBV18|TRBJ2-2
ASSPSTSGGTNTGELF